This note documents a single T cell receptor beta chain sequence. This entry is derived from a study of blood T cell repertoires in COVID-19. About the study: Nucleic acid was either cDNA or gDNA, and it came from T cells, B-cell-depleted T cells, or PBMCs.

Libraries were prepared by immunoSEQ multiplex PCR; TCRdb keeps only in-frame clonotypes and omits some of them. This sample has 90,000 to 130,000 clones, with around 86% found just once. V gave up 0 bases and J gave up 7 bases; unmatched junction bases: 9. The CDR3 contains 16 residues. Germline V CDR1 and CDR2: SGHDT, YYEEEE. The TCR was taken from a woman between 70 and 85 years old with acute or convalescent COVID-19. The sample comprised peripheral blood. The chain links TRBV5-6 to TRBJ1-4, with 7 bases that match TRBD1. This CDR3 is CASSLEQGSSGEKLFF. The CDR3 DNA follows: TGTGCCAGCAGCTTGGAACAGGGGTCATCTGGTGAAAAACTGTTTTTT.